These 18 T cell receptor beta chains came from one sample sequenced in a study of T cells in Graves' hyperthyroidism and ophthalmopathy. Researchers amplified the TCR beta CDR3 regions from RNA transcripts. The TCR CDR3 first-round RT-PCR relied on the HTBI primer set. TCRdb independently ran MiXCR on the multiplex PCR reads; one entry per CDR3 protein. The repertoire includes about 500,000 distinct CDR3 sequences, over 15% of them detected once, and 15% to 20% sits in the top ten. Sequencing used blood. The receptors stem from a woman under 30 with Graves' hyperthyroidism.

The CDR3 region has the DNA TGCAGTGCTAGAGGACTAGCGGGAGGCAGCTCCTACAATGAGCAGTTCTTC. It translates to CSARGLAGGSSYNEQFF. This chain links TRBV20-1 with TRBJ2-1; 13 bases are shared with TRBD2. The V gene end was trimmed by 1 base and the J gene end by 0 bases; junction bases not matched to a gene: 3. Germline lookup yields CDR1 DFQATT and CDR2 SNEGSKA (reference sequence). CDR3 length equals 17 residues.

V usage is TRBV5-1 and J usage is TRBJ2-5, with 8 positions matching TRBD2. The CDR3 contains 17 residues. V shed 0 bases, J shed 0 bases, and the junction held 7 bases outside the gene matches. Germline V lookup: CDR1 SGHRS, CDR2 YFSETQ. CDR3 coding DNA: TGCGCCAGCAGCTTGGAAGGAGCTAGCGGGTACCAAGAGACCCAGTACTTC. This translates into CASSLEGASGYQETQYF.

This chain connects TRBV18 to TRBJ2-7, with D perhaps assigned TRBD1 or TRBD2 (5 bases each). The ends were cut back, 2 bases at V and 4 bases at J, with 12 bases in the middle. Germline lookup yields CDR1 KGHSH and CDR2 LQKENI. The CDR3 extends over 14 amino acids. CDR3 loop: CASSPKGSGYEQYF. CDR3 DNA: TGTGCCAGCTCACCAAAGGGGTCGGGATACGAGCAGTACTTC.

This clonotype was seen a few times. The junction departs from the called germline gene at one end, perhaps through a read error. V usage is TRBV5-1 and J usage is TRBJ1-4, with D maybe TRBD1 (6 bases). Germline lookup yields CDR1 SGHRS and CDR2 YFSETQ. This CDR3 has 14 amino acids. The CDR3 sequence is CASRGQPTNEELFF. The CDR3 nucleotides are TGCGCCAGCAGAGGACAGCCAACTAATGAAGAACTGTTTTTT.

This clonotype was picked up many times. The V gene is TRBV28, the J gene TRBJ1-1; 8 bases match TRBD1. CDR1 is MDHEN and CDR2 is SYDVKM in the germline V gene. The CDR3 contains 13 residues. V lost 6 bases to trimming and J lost 3 bases; unmatched junction nucleotides: 3. CDR3 residues: CASRLTGDTEAFF. CDR3 DNA sequence: TGTGCCAGCAGATTGACAGGGGACACTGAAGCTTTCTTT.

This clonotype was detected only a few times. The V and J genes are TRBV6-1 and TRBJ1-2; D is possibly TRBD1 (5 bases). Germline CDR1 MNHNS, CDR2 SASEGT. This CDR3 spans 15 amino acids. Trimming cost V 3 bases and J 4 bases, with 15 bases left between them. The CDR3 spells CASSDVGQGGYGYTF. The CDR3 DNA follows: TGTGCCAGCAGTGACGTTGGGCAGGGAGGCTATGGCTACACCTTC.

This clonotype appeared once. The CDR3 nucleotides read TGCGCCAGCAGCCAACCTCCAGGGGCCATCGGAAGGAAACTGTTTTTT. Encoded protein: CASSQPPGAIGRKLFF. The genes are TRBV4-3 and TRBJ1-4; D is possibly TRBD1 (6 bases). The CDR3 spans 16 residues. The ends were cut back, 2 bases at V and 11 bases at J, with 21 bases in the middle. Per the germline V gene, CDR1 is LGHNA and CDR2 is YSLEER.

V gene TRBV7-2 combines with J gene TRBJ2-1, with 10 positions matching TRBD1. The V gene's germline CDR1 is SGHTA and CDR2 FQGNSA. V was clipped by 5 bases and J by 2 bases; unmatched bases: 6. The CDR3 spans 16 residues. CDR3 in DNA: TGTGCCAGCAGCACAGCCGGGACAGGGGCCTACAATGAGCAGTTCTTC. This encodes CASSTAGTGAYNEQFF. Drawing the rest from reference TRBV7-2 and TRBJ2-1, the complete variable domain is GAGVSQSPSNKVTEKGKDVELRCDPISGHTALYWYRQSLGQGLEFLIYFQGNSAPDKSGLPSDRFSAERTGGSVSTLTIQRTQQEDSAVYLCASSTAGTGAYNEQFFGPGTRLTVL.

This clonotype was seen at least ten times. V is TRBV4-1 and J is TRBJ2-7; D uncertain. The CDR3 contains 14 residues. Germline CDR1 and CDR2: MGHRA and YSYEKL. The V gene lost 3 bases and the J gene lost 2 bases, with 11 bases spanning the gap. In nucleotides, the CDR3 is TGCGCCAGCAGCCAGTTCGGCTGGGCCTACGAGCAGTACTTC. Amino acids: CASSQFGWAYEQYF.

This clonotype appeared a few times. The chain employs TRBV12-3 or TRBV12-4 and TRBJ2-1; tentative D call: TRBD2 (7 bases). The CDR3 consists of 14 residues. The germline V and J ends were trimmed by 8 bases and 6 bases, with 17 bases remaining between them. CDR3 bases: TGTGCCAGCGAAGTCGGGGGGCTGGGCAATGAGCAGTTCTTC. Encoded protein: CASEVGGLGNEQFF.

The sample holds one count of this clonotype. A much larger clone lies one base from this, so it may be a read error. CDR3 nucleotides: TGTGCCACCGGGAATCTTTATAGCGATCAGCCCCAGCATTTT. This translates into CATGNLYSDQPQHF. The chain carries TRBV15 and TRBJ1-5; D ambiguous. Germline assignment: CDR1 LNHNV and CDR2 YYDKDF (reference sequence). The CDR3 has 14 residues.

This clonotype was counted at least ten times. The chain employs TRBV27 and TRBJ1-1, with 10 bases aligning to TRBD1. Germline V CDR1 and CDR2: MNHEY, SMNVEV (reference sequence). V lost 6 bases and J lost 10; bases outside the gene matches: 11. This CDR3 has 14 amino acids. CDR3 DNA: TGTGCCAGCAGGGGACAGGGGCGTTCGGGTCCAGCTTTCTTT. Its protein product is CASRGQGRSGPAFF.

The V call is TRBV12-3 or TRBV12-4, the J call TRBJ2-2; D gene ambiguous. The ends were cut back, 6 bases at V and 0 bases at J, with 11 bases in the middle. The length of the CDR3 is 15 residues. For the CDR3, the DNA is TGTGCCAGCAGAAGGACGGCCACGAACACCGGGGAGCTGTTTTTT. Amino acids: CASRRTATNTGELFF.

As regards this clonotype: A much larger clonotype is one base distant, so this may be a read error. The chain couples TRBV12-5 to TRBJ1-2, with D unclear. Per germline, CDR1 LGHNT and CDR2 FRNRAP. The CDR3 spans 12 residues. The chain's CDR3 is CASGLDDYGCTF. The CDR3 region has the DNA TGTGCTAGTGGTTTGGATGACTATGGCTGCACCTTC.

The sample holds a few counts of this clonotype. The chain combines TRBV5-1 with TRBJ2-5; 7 nucleotides align to TRBD2. J gave up 1 base and V 4 bases, and 7 bases lay outside the gene matches. Germline values: CDR1 SGHRS, CDR2 YFSETQ. The CDR3 has 15 residues. The CDR3: CASSPRLASQETQYF. The CDR3 DNA reads as TGCGCCAGCAGCCCTAGACTAGCCTCCCAAGAGACCCAGTACTTC.

V usage is TRBV6-1 and J usage is TRBJ2-1, with TRBD2 matching over 12 bases. Germline V gives CDR1 MNHNS, CDR2 SASEGT. V shed 8 bases, J shed 7 bases, and the junction held 9 bases outside the gene matches. The CDR3 is 15 amino acids. CDR3 sequence (DNA): TGTGCCAGCCTTTTTCTAGCGGGAGGGTCGAATGAGCAGTTCTTC. Protein product: CASLFLAGGSNEQFF.

The chain joins TRBV7-9 to TRBJ1-4; D not certain. The ends were cut back, 5 bases at V and 5 bases at J, with 9 bases in the middle. Looked up from germline, CDR1 is SEHNR and CDR2 is FQNEAQ (reference sequence). The CDR3 contains 13 residues. CDR3 region: CASSLGSNEKLFF. DNA of the CDR3: TGTGCCAGCAGCCTCGGATCCAATGAAAAACTGTTTTTT.

V gene TRBV28 combines with J gene TRBJ2-6; the D gene is possibly TRBD1 (6 bases). Trimming stripped 5 bases from V and 4 bases from J, with 12 bases between. The CDR3 totals 15 residues. Looked up from germline, CDR1 is MDHEN and CDR2 is SYDVKM. CDR3 amino acids: CASSAPGEGANVLTF. The CDR3, as DNA: TGTGCCAGCAGTGCACCAGGGGAAGGGGCCAACGTCCTGACTTTC.